The sequence of this T cell receptor beta chain was determined in a study of blood T cells in healthy people across ages. General study findings and limits: For the donors, CMV status was unknown and possibly confounded expanded clonotype changes.

The V gene end was trimmed by 5 bases and the J gene end by 6 bases; junction bases not matched to a gene: 4. The CDR3 runs 14 residues. Germline CDR1 SEHNR, CDR2 FQNEAQ (reference sequence). Primers used in a second PCR of about 7 to 11 cycles were a sample-barcoded 5' primer and a J-beta primer mix. Each cDNA was tagged by a template-switch adaptor containing 12 random nucleotides. TCRdb redid the calling of the 5' RACE reads with MiXCR, one entry per CDR3 protein. The sample has 1.5 million or so distinct CDR3 sequences, about 40% seen once. This clonotype has only a few counts. What it recognizes is unknown.

The genes are TRBV7-9 and TRBJ1-4; 9 bases are a match to TRBD1. The TCR sequence derives from a woman under 30 in good health. The sequenced sample consisted of blood. The CDR3 DNA reads TGTGCCAGCAGCCCGGGACAGGGATATGAAAAACTGTTTTTT. Translated: CASSPGQGYEKLFF.